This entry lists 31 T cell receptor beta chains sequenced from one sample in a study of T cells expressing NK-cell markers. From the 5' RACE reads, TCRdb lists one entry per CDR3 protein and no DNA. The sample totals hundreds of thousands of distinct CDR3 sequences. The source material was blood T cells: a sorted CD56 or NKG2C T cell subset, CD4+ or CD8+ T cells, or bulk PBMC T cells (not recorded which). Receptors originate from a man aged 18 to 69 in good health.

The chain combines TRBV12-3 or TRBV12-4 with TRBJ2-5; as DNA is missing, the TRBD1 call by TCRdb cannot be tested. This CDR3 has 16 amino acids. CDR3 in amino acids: CASSLETGIHQETQYF.

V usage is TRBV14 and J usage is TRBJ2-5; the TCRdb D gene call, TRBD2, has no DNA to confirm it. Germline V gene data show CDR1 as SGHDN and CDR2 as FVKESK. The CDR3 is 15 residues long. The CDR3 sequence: CASSQSGDFQETQYF.

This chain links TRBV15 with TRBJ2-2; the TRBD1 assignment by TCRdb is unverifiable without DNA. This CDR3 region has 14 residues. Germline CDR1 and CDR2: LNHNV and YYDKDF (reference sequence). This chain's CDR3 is CATSRDQGPGELFF.

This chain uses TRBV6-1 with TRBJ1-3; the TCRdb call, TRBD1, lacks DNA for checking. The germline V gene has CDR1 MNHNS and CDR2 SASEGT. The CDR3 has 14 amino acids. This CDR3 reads CASGITGGGNTIYF.

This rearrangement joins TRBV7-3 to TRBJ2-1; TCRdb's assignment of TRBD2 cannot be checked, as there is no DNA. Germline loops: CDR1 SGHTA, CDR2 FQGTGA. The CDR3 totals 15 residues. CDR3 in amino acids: CASSRRDSAIGEQFF.

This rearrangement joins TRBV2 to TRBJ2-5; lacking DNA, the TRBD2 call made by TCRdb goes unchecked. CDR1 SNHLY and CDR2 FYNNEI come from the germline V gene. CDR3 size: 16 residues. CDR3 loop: CASRRRLAGDQETQYF.

The CDR3 here is CASSPSREQPQHF. This chain uses TRBV7-2 with TRBJ1-5. Germline V lookup: CDR1 SGHTA, CDR2 FQGNSA. There are 13 residues in the CDR3.

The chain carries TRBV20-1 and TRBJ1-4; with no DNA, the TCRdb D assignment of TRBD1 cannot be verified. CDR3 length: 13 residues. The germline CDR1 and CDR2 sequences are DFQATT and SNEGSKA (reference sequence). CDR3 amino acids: CSARVGGWEKLFF.

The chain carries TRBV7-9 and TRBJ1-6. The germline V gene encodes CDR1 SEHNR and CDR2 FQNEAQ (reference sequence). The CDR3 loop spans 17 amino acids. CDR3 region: CASSPHVGGRRNSPLHF.

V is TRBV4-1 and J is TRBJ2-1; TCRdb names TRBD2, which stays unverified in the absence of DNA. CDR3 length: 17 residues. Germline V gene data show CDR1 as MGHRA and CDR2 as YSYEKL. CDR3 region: CASSGPWTSGGYNEQFF.

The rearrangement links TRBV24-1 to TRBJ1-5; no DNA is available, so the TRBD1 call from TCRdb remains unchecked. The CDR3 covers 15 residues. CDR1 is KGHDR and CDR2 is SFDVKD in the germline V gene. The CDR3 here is CATSDPGQGGQPQHF.

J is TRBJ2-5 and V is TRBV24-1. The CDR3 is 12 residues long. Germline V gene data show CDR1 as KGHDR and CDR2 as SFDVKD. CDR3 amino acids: CATSDLLETQYF.

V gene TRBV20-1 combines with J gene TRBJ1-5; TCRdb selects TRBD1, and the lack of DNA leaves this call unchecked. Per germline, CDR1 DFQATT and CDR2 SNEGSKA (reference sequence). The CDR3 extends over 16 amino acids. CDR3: CSASLMTGGPQQPQHF.

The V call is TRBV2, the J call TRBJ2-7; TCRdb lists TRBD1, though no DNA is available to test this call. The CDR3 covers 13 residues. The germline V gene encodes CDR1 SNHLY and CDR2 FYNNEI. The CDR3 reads CASSIDRIYEQYF. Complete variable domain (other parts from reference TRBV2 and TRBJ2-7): EPEVTQTPSHQVTQMGQEVILRCVPISNHLYFYWYRQILGQKVEFLVSFYNNEISEKSEIFDDQFSVERPDGSNFTLKIRSTKLEDSAMYFCASSIDRIYEQYFGPGTRLTVT.

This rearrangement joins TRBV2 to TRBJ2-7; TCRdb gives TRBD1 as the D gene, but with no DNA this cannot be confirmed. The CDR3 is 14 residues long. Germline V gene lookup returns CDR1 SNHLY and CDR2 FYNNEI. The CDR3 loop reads CASSHPGQGYEQYF.

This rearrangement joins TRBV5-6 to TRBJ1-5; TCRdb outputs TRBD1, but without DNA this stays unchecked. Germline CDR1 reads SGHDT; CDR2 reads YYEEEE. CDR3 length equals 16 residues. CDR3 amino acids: CASSRRTGGVFQPQHF.

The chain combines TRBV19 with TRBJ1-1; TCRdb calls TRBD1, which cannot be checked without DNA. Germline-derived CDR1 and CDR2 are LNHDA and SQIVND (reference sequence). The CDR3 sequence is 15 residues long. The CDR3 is CASGGQGLFYTEAFF.

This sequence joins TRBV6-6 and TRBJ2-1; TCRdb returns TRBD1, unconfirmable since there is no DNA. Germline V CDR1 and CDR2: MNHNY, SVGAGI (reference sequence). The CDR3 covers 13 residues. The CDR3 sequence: CASRPPGRGEQFF.

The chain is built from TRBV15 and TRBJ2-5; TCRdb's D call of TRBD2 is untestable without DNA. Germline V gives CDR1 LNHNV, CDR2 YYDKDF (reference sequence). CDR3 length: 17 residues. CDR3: CATSRAGGGGRQETQYF.

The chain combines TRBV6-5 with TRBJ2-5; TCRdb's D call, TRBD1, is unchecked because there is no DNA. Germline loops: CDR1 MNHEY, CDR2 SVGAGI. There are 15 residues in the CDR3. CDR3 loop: CASSCEDRGQETQYF.

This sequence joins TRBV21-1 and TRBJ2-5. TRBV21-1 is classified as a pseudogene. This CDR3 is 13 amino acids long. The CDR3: CASSLPLRETQYF.

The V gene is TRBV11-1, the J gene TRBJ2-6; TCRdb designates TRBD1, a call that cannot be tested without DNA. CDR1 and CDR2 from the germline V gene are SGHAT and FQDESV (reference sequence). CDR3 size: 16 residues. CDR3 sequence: CASSLRQGAGANVLTF.

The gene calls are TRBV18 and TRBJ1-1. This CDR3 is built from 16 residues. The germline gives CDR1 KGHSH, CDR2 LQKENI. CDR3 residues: CASSLIVGQLYTEAFF.

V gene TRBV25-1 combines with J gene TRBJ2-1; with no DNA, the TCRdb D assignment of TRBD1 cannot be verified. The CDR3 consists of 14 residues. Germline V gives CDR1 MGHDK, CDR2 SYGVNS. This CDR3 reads CASSPRGANNEQFF.

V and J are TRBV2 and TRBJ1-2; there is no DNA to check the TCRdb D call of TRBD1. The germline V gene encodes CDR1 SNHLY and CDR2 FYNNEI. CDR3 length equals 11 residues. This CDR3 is CAWGGNYGYTF.

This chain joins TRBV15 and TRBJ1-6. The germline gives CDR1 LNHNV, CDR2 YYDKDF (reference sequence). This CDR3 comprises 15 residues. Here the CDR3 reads CATSRSGSSSSPLHF.

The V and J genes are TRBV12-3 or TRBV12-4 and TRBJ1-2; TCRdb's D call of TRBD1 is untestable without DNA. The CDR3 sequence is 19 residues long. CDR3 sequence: CASSSILGTGLMTNYGYTF.

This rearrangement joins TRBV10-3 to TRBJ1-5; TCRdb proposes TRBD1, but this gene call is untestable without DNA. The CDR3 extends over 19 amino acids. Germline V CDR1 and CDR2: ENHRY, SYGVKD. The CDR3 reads CAISESSARGHFRDQPQHF.

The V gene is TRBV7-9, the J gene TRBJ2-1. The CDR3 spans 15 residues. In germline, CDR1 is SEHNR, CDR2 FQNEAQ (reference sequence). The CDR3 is CASSLSESSYNEQFF. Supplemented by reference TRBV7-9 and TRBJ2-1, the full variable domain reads DTGVSQNPRHKITKRGQNVTFRCDPISEHNRLYWYRQTLGQGPEFLTYFQNEAQLEKSRLLSDRFSAERPKGSFSTLEIQRTEQGDSAMYLCASSLSESSYNEQFFGPGTRLTVL.

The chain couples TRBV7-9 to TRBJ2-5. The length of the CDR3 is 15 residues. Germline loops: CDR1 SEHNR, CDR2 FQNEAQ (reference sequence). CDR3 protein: CASSSREGYQETQYF.

This chain's CDR3 is CASSFRDRGFYEQYF. The rearrangement uses TRBV28 and TRBJ2-7; no DNA is available, so the TRBD1 call from TCRdb remains unchecked. The CDR3 sequence is 15 residues long. CDR1 is MDHEN, CDR2 SYDVKM, per germline.